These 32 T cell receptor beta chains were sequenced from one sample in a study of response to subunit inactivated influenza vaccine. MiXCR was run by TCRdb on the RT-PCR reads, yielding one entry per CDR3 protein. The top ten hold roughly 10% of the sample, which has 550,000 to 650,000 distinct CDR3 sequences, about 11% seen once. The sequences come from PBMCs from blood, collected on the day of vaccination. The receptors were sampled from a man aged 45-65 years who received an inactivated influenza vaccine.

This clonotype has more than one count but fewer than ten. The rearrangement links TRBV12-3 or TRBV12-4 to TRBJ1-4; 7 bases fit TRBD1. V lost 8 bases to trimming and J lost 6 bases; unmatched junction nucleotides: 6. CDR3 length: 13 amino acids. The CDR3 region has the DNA TGTGCCAGCGCAGGGGGTTCGTATGAAAAACTGTTTTTT. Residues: CASAGGSYEKLFF.

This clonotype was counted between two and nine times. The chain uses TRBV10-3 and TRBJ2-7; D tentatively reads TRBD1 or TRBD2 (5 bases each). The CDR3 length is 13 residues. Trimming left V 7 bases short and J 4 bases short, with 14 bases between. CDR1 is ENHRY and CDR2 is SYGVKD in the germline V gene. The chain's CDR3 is CAITAGAPYEQYF. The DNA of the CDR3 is TGTGCCATCACCGCCGGGGCCCCTTACGAGCAGTACTTC.

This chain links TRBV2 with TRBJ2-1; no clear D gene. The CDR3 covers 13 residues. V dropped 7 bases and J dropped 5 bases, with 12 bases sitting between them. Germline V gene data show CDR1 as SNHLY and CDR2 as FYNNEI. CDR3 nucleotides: TGTGCCAGCACCGTTCGACGGGACAATGAGCAGTTCTTC. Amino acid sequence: CASTVRRDNEQFF.

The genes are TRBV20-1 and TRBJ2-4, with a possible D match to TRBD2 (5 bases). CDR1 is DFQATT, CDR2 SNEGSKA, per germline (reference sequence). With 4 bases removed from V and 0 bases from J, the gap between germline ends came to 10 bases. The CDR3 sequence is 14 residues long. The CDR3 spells CSANSRGAKNIQYF. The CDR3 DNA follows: TGCAGTGCTAATTCCCGGGGAGCCAAAAACATTCAGTACTTC.

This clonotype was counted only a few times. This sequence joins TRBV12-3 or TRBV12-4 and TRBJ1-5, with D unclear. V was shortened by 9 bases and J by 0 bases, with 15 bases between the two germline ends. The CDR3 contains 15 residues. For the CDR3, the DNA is TGTGCCAGTGCGGTAGAGGAGTATAGCAATCAGCCCCAGCATTTT. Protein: CASAVEEYSNQPQHF.

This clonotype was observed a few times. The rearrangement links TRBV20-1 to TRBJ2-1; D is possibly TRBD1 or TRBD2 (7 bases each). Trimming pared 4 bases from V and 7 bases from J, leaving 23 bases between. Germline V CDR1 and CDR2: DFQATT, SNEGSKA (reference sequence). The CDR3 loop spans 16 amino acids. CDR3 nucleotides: TGCAGTGCTACGGCGTTCAGGGGGGGCTATACAAATGAGCAGTTCTTC. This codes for CSATAFRGGYTNEQFF.

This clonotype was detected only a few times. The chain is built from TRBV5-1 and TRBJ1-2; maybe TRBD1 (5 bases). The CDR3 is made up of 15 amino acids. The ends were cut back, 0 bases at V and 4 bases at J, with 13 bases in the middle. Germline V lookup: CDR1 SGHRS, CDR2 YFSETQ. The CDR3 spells CASSLAGQGGYGYTF. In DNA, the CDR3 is TGCGCCAGCAGCTTGGCCGGGCAGGGCGGCTATGGCTACACCTTC.

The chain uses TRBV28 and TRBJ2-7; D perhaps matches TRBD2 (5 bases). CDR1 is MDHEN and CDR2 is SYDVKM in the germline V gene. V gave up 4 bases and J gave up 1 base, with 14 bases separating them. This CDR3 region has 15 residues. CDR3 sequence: CASSSFSSGSYEQYF. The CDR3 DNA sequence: TGTGCCAGCAGTTCCTTTTCCAGCGGATCCTACGAGCAGTACTTC.

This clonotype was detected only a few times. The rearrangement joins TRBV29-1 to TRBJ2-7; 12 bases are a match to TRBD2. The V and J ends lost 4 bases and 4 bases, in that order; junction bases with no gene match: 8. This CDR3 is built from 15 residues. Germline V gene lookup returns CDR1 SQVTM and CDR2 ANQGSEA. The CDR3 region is CSVGQRLAGAYEQYF. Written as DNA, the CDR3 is TGCAGCGTTGGACAGAGACTAGCGGGGGCATACGAGCAGTACTTC.

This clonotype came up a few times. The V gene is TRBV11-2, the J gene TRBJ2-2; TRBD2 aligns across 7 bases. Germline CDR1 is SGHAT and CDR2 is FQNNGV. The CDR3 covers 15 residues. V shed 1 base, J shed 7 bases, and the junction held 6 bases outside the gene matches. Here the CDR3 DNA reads TGTGCCAGCAGCTTAGGGACTAGTCGGTTCGGGGAGCTGTTTTTT. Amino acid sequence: CASSLGTSRFGELFF.

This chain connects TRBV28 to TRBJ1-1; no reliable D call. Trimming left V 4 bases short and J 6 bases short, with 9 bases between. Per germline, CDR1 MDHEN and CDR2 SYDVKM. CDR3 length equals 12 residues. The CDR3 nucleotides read TGTGCCAGCAGTTCGGGTACCCCTGAAGCTTTCTTT. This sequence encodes CASSSGTPEAFF.

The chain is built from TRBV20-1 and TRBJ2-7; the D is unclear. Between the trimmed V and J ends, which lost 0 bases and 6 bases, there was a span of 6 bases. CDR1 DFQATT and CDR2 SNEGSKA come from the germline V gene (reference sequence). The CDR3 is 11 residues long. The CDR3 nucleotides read TGCAGTGCTAGAGATCCCAGCGAGCAGTACTTC. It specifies CSARDPSEQYF.

CDR3 sequence: CASTNWGFDGYTF. DNA for the CDR3: TGTGCCAGCACCAATTGGGGTTTCGATGGCTACACCTTC. The rearrangement uses TRBV28 and TRBJ1-2; no reliable D call. Deletions cut 7 bases from V and 6 bases from J, with 15 bases between. The germline gives CDR1 MDHEN, CDR2 SYDVKM. This CDR3 spans 13 amino acids.

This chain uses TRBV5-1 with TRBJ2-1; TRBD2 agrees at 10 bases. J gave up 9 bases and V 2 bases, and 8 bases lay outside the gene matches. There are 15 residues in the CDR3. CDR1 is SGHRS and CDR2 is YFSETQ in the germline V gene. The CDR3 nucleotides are TGCGCCAGCAGCTTTGCTAGCGGGAGCGGGGGTGAGCAGTTCTTC. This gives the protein CASSFASGSGGEQFF.

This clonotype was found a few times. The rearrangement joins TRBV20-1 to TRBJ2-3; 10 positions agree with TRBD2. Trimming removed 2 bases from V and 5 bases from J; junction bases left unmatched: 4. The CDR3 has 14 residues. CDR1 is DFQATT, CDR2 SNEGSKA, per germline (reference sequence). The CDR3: CSARPSGRIDTQYF. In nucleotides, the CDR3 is TGCAGTGCTAGACCTAGCGGGAGAATAGATACGCAGTATTTT.

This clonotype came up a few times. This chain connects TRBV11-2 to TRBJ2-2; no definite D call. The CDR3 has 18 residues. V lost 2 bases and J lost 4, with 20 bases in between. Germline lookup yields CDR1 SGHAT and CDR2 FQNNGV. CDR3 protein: CASSLNKASRVFTGELFF. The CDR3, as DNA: TGTGCCAGCAGCTTAAATAAGGCGAGTCGAGTTTTCACCGGGGAGCTGTTTTTT. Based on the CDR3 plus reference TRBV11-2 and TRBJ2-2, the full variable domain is EAGVAQSPRYKIIEKRQSVAFWCNPISGHATLYWYQQILGQGPKLLIQFQNNGVVDDSQLPKDRFSAERLKGVDSTLKIQPAKLEDSAVYLCASSLNKASRVFTGELFFGEGSRLTVL.

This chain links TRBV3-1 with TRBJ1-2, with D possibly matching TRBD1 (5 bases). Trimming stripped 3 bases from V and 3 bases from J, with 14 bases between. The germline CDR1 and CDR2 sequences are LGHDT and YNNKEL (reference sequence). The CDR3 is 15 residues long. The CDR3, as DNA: TGTGCCAGCAGCCAGGTTGGTCCAGGGCACTATGGCTACACCTTC. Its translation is CASSQVGPGHYGYTF.

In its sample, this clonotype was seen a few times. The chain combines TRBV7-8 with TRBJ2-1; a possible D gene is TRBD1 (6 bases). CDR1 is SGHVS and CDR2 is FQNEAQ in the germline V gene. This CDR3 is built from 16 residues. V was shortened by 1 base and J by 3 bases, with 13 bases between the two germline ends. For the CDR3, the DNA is TGTGCCAGCAGCTTAGTGGCAAGGACAGTCTACAATGAGCAGTTCTTC. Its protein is CASSLVARTVYNEQFF.

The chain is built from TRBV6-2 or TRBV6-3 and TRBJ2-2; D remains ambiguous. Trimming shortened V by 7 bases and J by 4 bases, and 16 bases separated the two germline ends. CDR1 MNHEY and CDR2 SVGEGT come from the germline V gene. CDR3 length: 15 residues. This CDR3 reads CASIPRPGPTGELFF. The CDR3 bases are TGTGCCAGCATCCCCCGCCCCGGGCCCACCGGGGAGCTGTTTTTT.

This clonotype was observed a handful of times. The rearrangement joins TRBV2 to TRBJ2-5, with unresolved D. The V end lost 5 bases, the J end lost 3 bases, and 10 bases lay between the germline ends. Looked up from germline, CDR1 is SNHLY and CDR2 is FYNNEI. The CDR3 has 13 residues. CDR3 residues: CASSLKTEETQYF. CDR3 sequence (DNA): TGTGCCAGCAGTCTGAAAACAGAAGAGACCCAGTACTTC.

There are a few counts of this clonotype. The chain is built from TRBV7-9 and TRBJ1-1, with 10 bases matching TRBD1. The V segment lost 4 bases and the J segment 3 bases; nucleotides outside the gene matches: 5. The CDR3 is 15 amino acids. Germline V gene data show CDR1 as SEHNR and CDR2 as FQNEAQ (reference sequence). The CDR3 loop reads CASSYTGTGDTEAFF. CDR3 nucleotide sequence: TGTGCCAGCAGCTACACCGGGACAGGGGACACTGAAGCTTTCTTT. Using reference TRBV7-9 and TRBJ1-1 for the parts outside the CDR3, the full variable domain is DTGVSQNPRHKITKRGQNVTFRCDPISEHNRLYWYRQTLGQGPEFLTYFQNEAQLEKSRLLSDRFSAERPKGSFSTLEIQRTEQGDSAMYLCASSYTGTGDTEAFFGQGTRLTVV.

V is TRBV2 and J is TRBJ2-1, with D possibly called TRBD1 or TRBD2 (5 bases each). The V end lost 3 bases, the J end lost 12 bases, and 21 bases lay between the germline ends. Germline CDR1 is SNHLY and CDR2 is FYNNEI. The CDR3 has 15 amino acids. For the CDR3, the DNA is TGTGCCAGCAGTGAGGTTACGGGACGATCTGGGGGGCAGTTCTTC. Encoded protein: CASSEVTGRSGGQFF. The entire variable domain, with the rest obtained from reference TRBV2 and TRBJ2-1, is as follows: EPEVTQTPSHQVTQMGQEVILRCVPISNHLYFYWYRQILGQKVEFLVSFYNNEISEKSEIFDDQFSVERPDGSNFTLKIRSTKLEDSAMYFCASSEVTGRSGGQFFGPGTRLTVL.

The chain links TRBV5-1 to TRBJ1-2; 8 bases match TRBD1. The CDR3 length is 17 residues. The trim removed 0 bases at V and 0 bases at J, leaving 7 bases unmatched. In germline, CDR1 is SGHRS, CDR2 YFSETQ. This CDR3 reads CASSLVGRGLSNYGYTF. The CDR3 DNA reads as TGCGCCAGCAGCTTGGTCGGCAGGGGGCTCTCTAACTATGGCTACACCTTC.

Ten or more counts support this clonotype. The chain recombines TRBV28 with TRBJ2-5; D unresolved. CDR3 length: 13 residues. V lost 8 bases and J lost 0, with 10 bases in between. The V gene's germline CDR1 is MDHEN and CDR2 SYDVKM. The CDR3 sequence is CASRRIYQETQYF. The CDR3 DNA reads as TGTGCCAGCCGCAGGATTTACCAAGAGACCCAGTACTTC.

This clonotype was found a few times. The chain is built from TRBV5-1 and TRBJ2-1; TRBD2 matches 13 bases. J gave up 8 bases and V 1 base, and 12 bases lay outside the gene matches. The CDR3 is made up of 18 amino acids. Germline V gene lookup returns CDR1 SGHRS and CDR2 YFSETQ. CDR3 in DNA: TGCGCCAGCAGCTTGTGGACTAGCGGGAGCGCACCCACCCATGAGCAGTTCTTC. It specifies CASSLWTSGSAPTHEQFF.

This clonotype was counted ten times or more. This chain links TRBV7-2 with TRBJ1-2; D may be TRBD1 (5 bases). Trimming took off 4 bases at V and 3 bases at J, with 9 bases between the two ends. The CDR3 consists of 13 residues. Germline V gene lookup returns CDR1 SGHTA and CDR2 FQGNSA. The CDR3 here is CASSYPGDYGYTF. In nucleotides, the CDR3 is TGTGCCAGCAGCTACCCGGGGGACTATGGCTACACCTTC.

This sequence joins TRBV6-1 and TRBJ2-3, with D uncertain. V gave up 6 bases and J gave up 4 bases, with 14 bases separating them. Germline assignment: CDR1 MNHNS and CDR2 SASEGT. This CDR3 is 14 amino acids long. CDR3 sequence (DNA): TGTGCCAGCAGACGTGTCGACACCTCAGATACGCAGTATTTT. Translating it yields CASRRVDTSDTQYF.

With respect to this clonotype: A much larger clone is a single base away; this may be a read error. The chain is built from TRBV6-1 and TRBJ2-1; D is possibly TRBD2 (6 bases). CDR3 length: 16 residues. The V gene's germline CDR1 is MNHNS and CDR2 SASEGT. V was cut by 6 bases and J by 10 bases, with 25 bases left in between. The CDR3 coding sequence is TGTGCCAGCAGCCGTGGGACCCCAAGGTGGGGGGTAGAGCAGTTCTTC. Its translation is CASSRGTPRWGVEQFF.

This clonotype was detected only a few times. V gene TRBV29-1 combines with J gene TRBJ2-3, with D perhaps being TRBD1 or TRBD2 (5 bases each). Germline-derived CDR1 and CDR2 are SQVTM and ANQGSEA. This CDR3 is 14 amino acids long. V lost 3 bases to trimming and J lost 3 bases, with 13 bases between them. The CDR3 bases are TGCAGCGTTGACCCCGGAGAGGGGACAGATACGCAGTATTTT. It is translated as CSVDPGEGTDTQYF.

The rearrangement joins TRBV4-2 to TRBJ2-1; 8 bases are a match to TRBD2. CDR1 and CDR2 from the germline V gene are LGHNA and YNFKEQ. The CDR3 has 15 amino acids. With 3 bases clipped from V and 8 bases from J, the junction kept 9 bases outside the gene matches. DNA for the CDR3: TGTGCCAGCAGCCAGGGACTAGTAATCGTCGATGAGCAGTTCTTC. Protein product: CASSQGLVIVDEQFF.

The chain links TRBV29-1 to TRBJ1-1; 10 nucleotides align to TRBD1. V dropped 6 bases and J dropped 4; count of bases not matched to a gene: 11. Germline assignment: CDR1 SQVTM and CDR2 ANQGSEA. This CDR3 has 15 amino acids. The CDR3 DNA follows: TGCAGCGTGTTAGGGACAGGGGAATCGAGCACTGAAGCTTTCTTT. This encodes CSVLGTGESSTEAFF.

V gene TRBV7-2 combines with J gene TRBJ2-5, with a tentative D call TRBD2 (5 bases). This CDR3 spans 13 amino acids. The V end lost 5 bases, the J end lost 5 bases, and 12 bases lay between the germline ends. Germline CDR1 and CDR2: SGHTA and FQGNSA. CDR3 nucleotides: TGTGCCAGCAGCGAGGGTCCTTATGAGACCCAGTACTTC. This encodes CASSEGPYETQYF.